These 13 T cell receptor beta chains originate from one sample sequenced in a study of cytomegalovirus exposure and HLA in healthy donors. Sequencing was performed with immunoSEQ multiplex PCR; in TCRdb, only in-frame clones are kept and a portion is missing. The table has roughly 100,000 clones, 85% to 95% seen once. The sequenced sample consisted of PBMCs. These receptor sequences come from a young woman in good health and CMV-seronegative.

The genes are TRBV5-4 and TRBJ1-3; 9 nucleotides agree with TRBD1. Per the germline V gene, CDR1 is SGHNT and CDR2 is YYREEE (reference sequence). The V and J ends lost 5 bases and 4 bases, in that order; junction bases with no gene match: 4. The length of the CDR3 is 14 residues. The CDR3 DNA reads as TGTGCCAGCAGGGACAGGGGATCAGGAAACACCATATATTTT. This codes for CASRDRGSGNTIYF.

The chain has TRBV5-1 and TRBJ2-3; the match to TRBD1 covers 10 bases. V was pared by 3 bases and J by 3 bases, with 4 bases of the junction left unmatched. The CDR3 is made up of 15 amino acids. Germline CDR1 reads SGHRS; CDR2 reads YFSETQ. The chain's CDR3 is CASSSGQGRTDTQYF. The CDR3 DNA reads as TGCGCCAGCAGCTCGGGACAGGGGAGGACAGATACGCAGTATTTT.

V and J are TRBV2 and TRBJ2-2; a weak D match, TRBD1 (5 bases). In germline, CDR1 is SNHLY, CDR2 FYNNEI. This CDR3 comprises 16 residues. Trimming cost V 0 bases and J 5 bases, with 13 bases left between them. CDR3 in DNA: TGTGCCAGCAGTGAAGCGAATGGGGCTTTAACCGGGGAGCTGTTTTTT. This codes for CASSEANGALTGELFF.

V gene TRBV2 combines with J gene TRBJ1-2; 9 bases match TRBD1. This CDR3 has 16 residues. V was pared by 4 bases and J by 6 bases, with 12 bases of the junction left unmatched. Germline V gene data show CDR1 as SNHLY and CDR2 as FYNNEI. The CDR3 here is CASSGVRGQGRDGYTF. The CDR3 DNA is TGTGCCAGCAGTGGGGTTCGGGGACAGGGTAGAGATGGCTACACCTTC.

The gene calls are TRBV6-1 and TRBJ2-7; D gene unclear. CDR3 length: 13 amino acids. V lost 7 bases and J 3 bases, leaving 13 bases between the germline ends. Germline V gene data show CDR1 as MNHNS and CDR2 as SASEGT. DNA of the CDR3: TGTGCCAGCACCCTCTTTGAGGACTACGAGCAGTACTTC. Translated, it gives CASTLFEDYEQYF.

V and J are TRBV30 and TRBJ1-5; the D is unclear. The V end lost 2 bases, the J end lost 8 bases, and 16 bases lay between the germline ends. The germline CDR1 and CDR2 sequences are GTSNPN and SVGIG (reference sequence). There are 14 residues in the CDR3. The CDR3 region has the DNA TGTGCCTGGAGTTCCCGATACCTTAGAGAGCCCCAGCATTTT. This gives the protein CAWSSRYLREPQHF.

The chain employs TRBV4-2 and TRBJ2-1; possibly TRBD2 for D (5 bases). V lost 2 bases to trimming and J lost 3 bases, with 8 bases between them. This CDR3 comprises 14 residues. Germline V lookup: CDR1 LGHNA, CDR2 YNFKEQ. CDR3 loop: CASSQRTLYNEQFF. The DNA for the CDR3 is TGTGCCAGCAGCCAACGGACTCTCTACAATGAGCAGTTCTTC.

The chain combines TRBV7-2 with TRBJ2-7; D possibly corresponds to TRBD2 (6 bases). Germline V gives CDR1 SGHTA, CDR2 FQGNSA. CDR3 size: 14 residues. The V end lost 3 bases, the J end lost 4 bases, and 13 bases lay between the germline ends. The CDR3: CASSLGGVKYEQYF. The CDR3 DNA reads TGTGCCAGCAGCTTGGGGGGAGTTAAGTACGAGCAGTACTTC.

This chain links TRBV19 with TRBJ2-7; perhaps TRBD2 as D (6 bases). Deletions cut 5 bases from V and 2 bases from J, with 13 bases between. The CDR3 is made up of 14 amino acids. Germline-derived CDR1 and CDR2 are LNHDA and SQIVND (reference sequence). CDR3 coding DNA: TGTGCCAGTAGTGCCGGGACTGGGACCTACGAGCAGTACTTC. This sequence encodes CASSAGTGTYEQYF.

As DNA, the CDR3 is TGTGCCAGCAGCTTAGGGGCCCTCTCGAATCAGCCCCAGCATTTT. As protein: CASSLGALSNQPQHF. The chain couples TRBV7-2 to TRBJ1-5; no clear D gene. The CDR3 is made up of 15 amino acids. CDR1 is SGHTA and CDR2 is FQGNSA in the germline V gene. Trimming shortened V by 1 base and J by 4 bases, and 11 bases separated the two germline ends.

The genes are TRBV4-2 and TRBJ2-1; 10 bases match TRBD2. In germline, CDR1 is LGHNA, CDR2 YNFKEQ. Trimming removed 1 base from V and 2 bases from J; junction bases left unmatched: 2. The CDR3 spans 16 residues. CDR3 DNA: TGTGCCAGCAGCCAAGGTCTAGCGGGGGCCTACAATGAGCAGTTCTTC. It codes for CASSQGLAGAYNEQFF.

The V call is TRBV9, the J call TRBJ2-1; D call uncertain. The CDR3 covers 12 residues. V was pared by 4 bases and J by 5 bases, with 7 bases between. Germline assignment: CDR1 SGDLS and CDR2 YYNGEE. This CDR3 reads CASSPRDNEQFF. In DNA form, the CDR3 reads TGTGCCAGCAGCCCCCGCGACAATGAGCAGTTCTTC.

The chain employs TRBV6-5 and TRBJ1-5; D unresolved. The CDR3 loop spans 13 amino acids. Germline CDR1 and CDR2: MNHEY and SVGAGI. V lost 3 bases to trimming and J lost 9 bases, with 12 bases between them. The CDR3 protein is CASSYSGSGPQHF. The CDR3 DNA follows: TGTGCCAGCAGTTATTCAGGCTCAGGGCCCCAGCATTTT.